Described below is a single T cell receptor beta chain sequence and its context. This sample is part of a study of blood T cell repertoires in COVID-19. In the study overall: The United States, Italy and Spain provided the acute and convalescent COVID-19 samples. PBMCs, B-cell-depleted T cells, or T cells were the source of the cDNA or gDNA that made up the material.

Germline CDR1 is SGHRS and CDR2 is YFSETQ. V trimming: 3 bases; J trimming: 8 bases; junction bases outside the gene matches: 6. The CDR3 has 14 amino acids. Original methodology: Reference gene primer amplification gave estimated nucleated cell counts. The method was immunoSEQ multiplex PCR; TCRdb's version includes in-frame clones alone and lacks a portion of them. From that table come the V and J calls and clone size; the DNA was used to work out D and trimming. The sample consists of tens of thousands of clones, under 95% of them appearing once. V usage is TRBV5-1 and J usage is TRBJ1-4; 8 nucleotides align to TRBD1. The sequenced sample was peripheral blood. This receptor was identified in a human donor in a cohort sampled during active COVID-19. The CDR3 reads CASSSGQVVEKLFF. In DNA form, the CDR3 reads TGCGCCAGCAGCTCGGGACAGGTTGTCGAAAAACTGTTTTTT.